The clone carrying this T cell receptor (beta chain) occurred a few times. This sample was included in a study of HIV-infected patients and healthy controls. Trimming cost V 5 bases and J 2 bases; bases outside gene matches: 4. The germline V gene encodes CDR1 SGHTA and CDR2 FQGTGA. This CDR3 contains 15 residues. TCRdb re-analysed the 5' RACE reads in MiXCR, keeping a single row per CDR3 protein. In the table there are more than 60,000 distinct CDR3 sequences, roughly 19% of which are singletons. This clonotype was obtained from a human donor in good health. Material for sequencing was CD4+ T cells from blood. The chain links TRBV7-3 to TRBJ2-1; TRBD2 matches 9 bases. CDR3 sequence reads: CASSPSGGTYNEQFF. The DNA for the CDR3 is TGTGCCAGCAGCCCGAGCGGGGGGACCTACAATGAGCAGTTCTTC.